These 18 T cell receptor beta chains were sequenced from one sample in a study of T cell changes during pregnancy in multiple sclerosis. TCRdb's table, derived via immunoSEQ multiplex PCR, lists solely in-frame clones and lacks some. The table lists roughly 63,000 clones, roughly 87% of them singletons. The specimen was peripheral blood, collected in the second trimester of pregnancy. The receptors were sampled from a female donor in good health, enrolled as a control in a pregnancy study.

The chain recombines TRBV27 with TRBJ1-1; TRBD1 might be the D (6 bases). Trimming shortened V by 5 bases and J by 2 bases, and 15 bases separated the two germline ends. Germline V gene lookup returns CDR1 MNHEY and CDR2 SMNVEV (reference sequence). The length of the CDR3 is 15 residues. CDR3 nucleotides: TGTGCCAGCAGTCCAGATGGACAGAGCAACACTGAAGCTTTCTTT. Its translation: CASSPDGQSNTEAFF.

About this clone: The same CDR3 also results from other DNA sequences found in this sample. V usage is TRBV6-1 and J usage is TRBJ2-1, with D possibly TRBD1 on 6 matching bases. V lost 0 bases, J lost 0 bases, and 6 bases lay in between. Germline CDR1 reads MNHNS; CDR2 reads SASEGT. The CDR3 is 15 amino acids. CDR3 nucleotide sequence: TGTGCCAGCAGTGAAGCAGGGGGCTCCTACAATGAGCAGTTCTTC. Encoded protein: CASSEAGGSYNEQFF.

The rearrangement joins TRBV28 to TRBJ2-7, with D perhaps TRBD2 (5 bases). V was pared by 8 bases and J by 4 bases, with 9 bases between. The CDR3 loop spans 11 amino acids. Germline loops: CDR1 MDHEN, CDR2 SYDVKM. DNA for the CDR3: TGTGCCAGCGGGAGCGAATACGAGCAGTACTTC. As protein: CASGSEYEQYF.

In nucleotides, the CDR3 is TGTGCCAGCAGTCCTCTGCGGGGGGGTTTACATGAGCAGTTCTTC. Amino acid sequence: CASSPLRGGLHEQFF. The chain is built from TRBV27 and TRBJ2-1, with 9 bases that match TRBD2. J lost 8 bases, V lost 5 bases, and 10 bases had no gene match. This CDR3 is 15 amino acids long. Germline CDR1 MNHEY, CDR2 SMNVEV (reference sequence).

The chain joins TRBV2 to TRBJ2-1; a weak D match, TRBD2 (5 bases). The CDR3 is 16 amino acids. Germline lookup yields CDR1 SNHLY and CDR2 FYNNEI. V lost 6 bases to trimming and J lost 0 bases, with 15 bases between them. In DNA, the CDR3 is TGTGCCAGCAGGATCGGACTGCAGAGCTCCTACAATGAGCAGTTCTTC. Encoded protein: CASRIGLQSSYNEQFF.

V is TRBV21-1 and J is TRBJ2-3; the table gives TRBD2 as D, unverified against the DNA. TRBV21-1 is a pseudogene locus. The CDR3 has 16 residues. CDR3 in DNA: TGTGCCAGCAGGTTAACCGTAGCAGTCATGCAAGATACGCAGTATTTT. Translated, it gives CASRLTVAVMQDTQYF.

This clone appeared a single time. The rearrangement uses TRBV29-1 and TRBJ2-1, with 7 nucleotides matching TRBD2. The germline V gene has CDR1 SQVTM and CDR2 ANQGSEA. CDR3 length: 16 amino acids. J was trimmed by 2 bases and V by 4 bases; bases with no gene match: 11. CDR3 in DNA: TGCAGCGTTGGGCCCGGAGCGGGGCGGACCTACAATGAGCAGTTCTTC. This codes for CSVGPGAGRTYNEQFF.

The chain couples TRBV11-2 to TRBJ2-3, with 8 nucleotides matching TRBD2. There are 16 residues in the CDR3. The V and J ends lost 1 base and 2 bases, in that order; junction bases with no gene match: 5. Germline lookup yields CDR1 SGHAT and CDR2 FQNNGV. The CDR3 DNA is TGTGCCAGCAGCTTAGCCCGGGGGGGTTACACAGATACGCAGTATTTT. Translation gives CASSLARGGYTDTQYF.

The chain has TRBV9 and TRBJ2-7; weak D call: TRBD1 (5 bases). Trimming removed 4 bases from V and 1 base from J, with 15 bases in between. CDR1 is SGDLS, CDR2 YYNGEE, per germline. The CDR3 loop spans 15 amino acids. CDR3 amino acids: CASSFDSSPSYEQYF. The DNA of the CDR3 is TGTGCCAGCAGCTTCGACAGCTCTCCATCCTACGAGCAGTACTTC.

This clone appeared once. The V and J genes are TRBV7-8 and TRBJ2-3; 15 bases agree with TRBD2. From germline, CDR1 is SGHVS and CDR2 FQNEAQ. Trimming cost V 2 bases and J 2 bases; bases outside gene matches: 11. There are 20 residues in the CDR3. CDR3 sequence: CASSLPRGLAGGFYTDTQYF. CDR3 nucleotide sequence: TGTGCCAGCAGCTTACCAAGGGGACTAGCGGGGGGCTTTTACACAGATACGCAGTATTTT.

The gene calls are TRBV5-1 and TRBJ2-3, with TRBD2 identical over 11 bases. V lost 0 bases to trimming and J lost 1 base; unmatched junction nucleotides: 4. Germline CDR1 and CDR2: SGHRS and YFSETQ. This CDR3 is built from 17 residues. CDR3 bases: TGCGCCAGCAGCTTGGCCGAGACTAGCGGGGGCACAGATACGCAGTATTTT. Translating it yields CASSLAETSGGTDTQYF.

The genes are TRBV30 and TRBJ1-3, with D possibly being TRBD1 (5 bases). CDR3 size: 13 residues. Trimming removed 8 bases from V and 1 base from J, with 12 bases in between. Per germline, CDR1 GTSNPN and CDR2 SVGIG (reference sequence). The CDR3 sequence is CARAGGSGNTIYF. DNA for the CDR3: TGTGCCCGGGCGGGGGGGTCTGGAAACACCATATATTTT. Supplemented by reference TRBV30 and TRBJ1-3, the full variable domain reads SQTIHQWPATLVQPVGSPLSLECTVEGTSNPNLYWYRQAAGRGLQLLFYSVGIGQISSEVPQNLSASRPQDRQFILSSKKLLLSDSGFYLCARAGGSGNTIYFGEGSWLTVV.

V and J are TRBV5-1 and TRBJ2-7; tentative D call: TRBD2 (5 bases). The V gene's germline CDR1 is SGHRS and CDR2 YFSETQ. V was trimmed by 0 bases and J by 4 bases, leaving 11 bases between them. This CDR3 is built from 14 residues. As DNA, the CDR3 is TGCGCCAGCAGCTTGGAGAGGGCTACGTACGAGCAGTACTTC. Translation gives CASSLERATYEQYF.

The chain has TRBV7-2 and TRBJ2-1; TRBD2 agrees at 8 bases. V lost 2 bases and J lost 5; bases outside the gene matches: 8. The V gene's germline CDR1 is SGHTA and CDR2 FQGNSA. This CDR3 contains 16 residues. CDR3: CASSLFIGGRNNEQFF. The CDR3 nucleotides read TGTGCCAGCAGCTTATTTATTGGCGGGAGGAACAATGAGCAGTTCTTC. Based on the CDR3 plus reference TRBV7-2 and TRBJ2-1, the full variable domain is GAGVSQSPSNKVTEKGKDVELRCDPISGHTALYWYRQSLGQGLEFLIYFQGNSAPDKSGLPSDRFSAERTGGSVSTLTIQRTQQEDSAVYLCASSLFIGGRNNEQFFGPGTRLTVL.

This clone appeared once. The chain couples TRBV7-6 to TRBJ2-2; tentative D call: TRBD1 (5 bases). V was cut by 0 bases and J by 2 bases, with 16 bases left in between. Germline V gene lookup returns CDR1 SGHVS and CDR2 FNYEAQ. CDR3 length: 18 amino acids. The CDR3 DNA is TGTGCCAGCAGCTTAGCCCTCGGACACCTGCTAAACACCGGGGAGCTGTTTTTT. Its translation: CASSLALGHLLNTGELFF.

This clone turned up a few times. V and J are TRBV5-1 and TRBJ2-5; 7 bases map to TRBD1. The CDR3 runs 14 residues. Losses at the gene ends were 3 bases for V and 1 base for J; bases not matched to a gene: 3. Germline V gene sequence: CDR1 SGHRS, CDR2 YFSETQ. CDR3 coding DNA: TGCGCCAGCAGCTCCGCAGGGGGCCAAGAGACCCAGTACTTC. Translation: CASSSAGGQETQYF.

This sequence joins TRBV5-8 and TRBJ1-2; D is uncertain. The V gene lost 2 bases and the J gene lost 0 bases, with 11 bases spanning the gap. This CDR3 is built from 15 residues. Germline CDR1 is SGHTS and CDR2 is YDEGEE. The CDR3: CASSFVGRTNYGYTF. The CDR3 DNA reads TGTGCCAGCAGCTTTGTGGGCCGCACTAACTATGGCTACACCTTC.

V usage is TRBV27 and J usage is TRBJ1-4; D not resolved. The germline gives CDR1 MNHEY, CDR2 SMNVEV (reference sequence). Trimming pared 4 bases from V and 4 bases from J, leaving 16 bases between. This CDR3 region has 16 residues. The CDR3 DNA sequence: TGTGCCAGCAGTTCGTTTTCAAGGAGAAGTAATGAAAAACTGTTTTTT. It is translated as CASSSFSRRSNEKLFF.